This T cell receptor beta chain came from a study of ipilimumab plus nivolumab after autologous stem cell transplantation. As to this clone: The antigen is not known.

The table came from immunoSEQ multiplex PCR; TCRdb's copy has only in-frame clones and leaves some out. The data show about 22,000 clones, 77% seen once. Germline CDR1 SGHKS, CDR2 YYEKEE (reference sequence). Deletions cut 3 bases from V and 10 bases from J, with 11 bases between. This CDR3 has 11 amino acids. The study's findings and limits: The authors say TCR, Treg and microbiome findings warrant further study.

The sequence was obtained from a male donor with diffuse large B-cell lymphoma. Sequencing used PBMCs, obtained in a trial of ipilimumab plus nivolumab as post-transplant consolidation. The rearrangement joins TRBV5-5 to TRBJ2-7; D possibly corresponds to TRBD1 (6 bases). CDR3 nucleotide sequence: TGTGCCAGCAGCTCGGGACAAAAACAGTACTTC. It is translated as CASSSGQKQYF.